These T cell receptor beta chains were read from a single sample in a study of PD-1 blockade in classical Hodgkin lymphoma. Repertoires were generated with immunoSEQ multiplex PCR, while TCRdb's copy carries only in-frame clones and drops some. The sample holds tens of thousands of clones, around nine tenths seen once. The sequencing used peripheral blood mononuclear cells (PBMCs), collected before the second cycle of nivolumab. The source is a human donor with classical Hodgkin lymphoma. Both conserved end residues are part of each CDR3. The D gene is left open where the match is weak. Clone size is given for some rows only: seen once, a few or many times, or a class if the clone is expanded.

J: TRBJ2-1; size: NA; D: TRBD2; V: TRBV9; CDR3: CASSAGTSGIGVGQFF; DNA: TGTGCCAGCAGCGCCGGGACTAGCGGGATTGGTGTAGGGCAGTTCTTC
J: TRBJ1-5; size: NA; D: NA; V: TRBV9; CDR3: CASSQGFDSHNQPQHF; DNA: TGTGCCAGCAGCCAGGGCTTCGACAGCCACAATCAGCCCCAGCATTTT
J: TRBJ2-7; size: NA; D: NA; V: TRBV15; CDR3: CVTSRGGNYEQYF; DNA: TGTGTCACCAGCAGGGGGGGCAACTACGAGCAGTACTTC
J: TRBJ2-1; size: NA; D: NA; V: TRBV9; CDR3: CASSSSMDNEQFF; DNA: TGTGCCAGCAGTTCTAGCATGGATAATGAGCAGTTCTTC
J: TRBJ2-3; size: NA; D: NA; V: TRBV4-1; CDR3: CASSHLSDTQYF; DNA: TGCGCCAGCAGCCACTTATCAGATACGCAGTATTTT
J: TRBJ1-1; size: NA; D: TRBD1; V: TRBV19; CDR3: CASSTGQGGFTEAFF; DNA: TGTGCCAGTAGTACGGGACAGGGAGGTTTCACTGAAGCTTTCTTT
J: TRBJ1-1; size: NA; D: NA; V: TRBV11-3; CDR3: CASSSRWGQNTEAFF; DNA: TGTGCCAGCAGCTCCCGTTGGGGACAGAACACTGAAGCTTTCTTT
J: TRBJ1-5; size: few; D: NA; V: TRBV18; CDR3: CASSLEDSGNQPQHF; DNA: TGTGCCAGCTCACTCGAGGACAGCGGGAATCAGCCCCAGCATTTT
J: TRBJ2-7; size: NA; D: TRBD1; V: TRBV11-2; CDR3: CASSLVTGTGSSYEQYF; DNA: TGTGCCAGCAGCTTAGTCACCGGGACAGGGAGCTCCTACGAGCAGTACTTC
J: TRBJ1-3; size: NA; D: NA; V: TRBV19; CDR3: CASSIGSGNTIYF; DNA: TGTGCCAGTAGTATCGGGAGCGGAAACACCATATATTTT
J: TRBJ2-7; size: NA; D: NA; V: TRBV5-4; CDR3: CASSLPGPNEQYF; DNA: TGTGCCAGCAGCCTCCCGGGACCAAACGAGCAGTACTTC
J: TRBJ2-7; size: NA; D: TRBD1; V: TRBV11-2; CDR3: CASSPGTDYEQYF; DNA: TGTGCCAGCAGCCCTGGGACAGACTACGAGCAGTACTTC
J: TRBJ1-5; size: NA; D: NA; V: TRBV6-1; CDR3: CASSDFGFTAAQHF; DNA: TGTGCCAGCAGTGACTTTGGGTTTACAGCGGCCCAGCATTTT
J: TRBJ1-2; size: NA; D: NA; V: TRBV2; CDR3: CASRGDGDYGYTF; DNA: TGTGCCAGCAGAGGAGACGGGGACTATGGCTACACCTTC
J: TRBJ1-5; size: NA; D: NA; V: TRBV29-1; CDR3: CSVRNSNQPQHF; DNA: TGCAGCGTCCGCAATAGCAATCAGCCCCAGCATTTT
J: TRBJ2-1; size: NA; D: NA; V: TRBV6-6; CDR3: CASSYIYEQFF; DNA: TGTGCCAGCAGTTACATCTATGAGCAGTTCTTC
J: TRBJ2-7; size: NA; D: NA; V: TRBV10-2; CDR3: CASSGPGWEQYF; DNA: TGCGCCAGCAGTGGTCCCGGTTGGGAGCAGTACTTC
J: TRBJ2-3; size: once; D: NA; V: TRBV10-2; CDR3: CASNEHVSPDTQYF; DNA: TGCGCCAGCAACGAGCATGTATCTCCAGATACGCAGTATTTT
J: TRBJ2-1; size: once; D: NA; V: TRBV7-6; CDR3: CASSLAQVSYNEQFF; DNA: TGTGCCAGCAGCCTAGCGCAAGTCTCCTACAATGAGCAGTTCTTC